What follows is one T cell receptor beta chain and its context. Whether given at about 4 or about 12 weeks, second doses were pooled. The sample belongs to a study of T cell responses to AZD1222 COVID-19 vaccine. The protocol was immunoSEQ multiplex PCR, while the TCRdb copy is restricted to in-frame clones and leaves out a portion. Of around 150,000 clones in the sample, approximately 92% were seen once. CDR3 length equals 10 residues. The V end was cut by 6 bases, the J end by 8 bases, with 7 bases between. This rearrangement joins TRBV12-3 or TRBV12-4 to TRBJ1-1, with D tentatively TRBD1 (6 bases). The TCR comes from an adult who received the AZD1222 COVID-19 vaccine. The input for sequencing was peripheral blood, taken 28 days after the second AZD1222 dose. The CDR3 is CASRGAEAFF. In DNA, the CDR3 is TGTGCCAGCAGGGGGGCGGAAGCTTTCTTT.